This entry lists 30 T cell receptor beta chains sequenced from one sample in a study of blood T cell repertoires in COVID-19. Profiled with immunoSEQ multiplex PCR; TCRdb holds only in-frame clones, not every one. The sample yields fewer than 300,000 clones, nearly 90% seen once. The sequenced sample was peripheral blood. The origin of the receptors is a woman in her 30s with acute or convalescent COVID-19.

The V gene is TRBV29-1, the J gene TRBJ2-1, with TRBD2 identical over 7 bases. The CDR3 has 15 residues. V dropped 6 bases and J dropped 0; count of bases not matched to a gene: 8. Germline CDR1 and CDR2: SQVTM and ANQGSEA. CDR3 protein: CSVDGTTPSYNEQFF. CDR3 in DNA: TGCAGCGTGGATGGGACTACCCCCTCCTACAATGAGCAGTTCTTC.

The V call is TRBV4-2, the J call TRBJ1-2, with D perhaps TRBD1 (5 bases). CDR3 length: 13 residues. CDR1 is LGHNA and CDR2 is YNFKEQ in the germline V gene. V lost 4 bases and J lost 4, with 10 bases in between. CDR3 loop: CASSPKGAYGYTF. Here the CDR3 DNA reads TGTGCCAGCAGCCCGAAAGGGGCCTATGGCTACACCTTC.

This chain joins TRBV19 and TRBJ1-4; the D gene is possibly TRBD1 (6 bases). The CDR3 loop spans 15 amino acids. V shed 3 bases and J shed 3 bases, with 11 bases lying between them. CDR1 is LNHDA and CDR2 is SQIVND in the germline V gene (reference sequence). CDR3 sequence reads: CASSIRGISNEKLFF. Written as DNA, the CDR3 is TGTGCCAGTAGTATCAGGGGCATATCTAATGAAAAACTGTTTTTT.

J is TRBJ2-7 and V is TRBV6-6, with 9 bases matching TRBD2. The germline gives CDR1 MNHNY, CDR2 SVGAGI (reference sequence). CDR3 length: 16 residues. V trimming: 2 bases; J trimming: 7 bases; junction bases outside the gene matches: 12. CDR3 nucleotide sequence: TGTGCCAGCAGTTACCTTAGCGGGAGACTGGTGAGAGAGCAGTACTTC. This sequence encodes CASSYLSGRLVREQYF.

The CDR3 DNA reads TGTGCCAGCAGCAAATCCCACAGCCTCTCCTACGAGCAGTACTTC. Encoded protein: CASSKSHSLSYEQYF. The chain has TRBV21-1 and TRBJ2-7; the table names TRBD1, a call not compared with the DNA. TRBV21-1 has pseudogene status. The CDR3 totals 15 residues.

In nucleotides, the CDR3 is TGTGCCTGGAGTGTACGGGGGGCCTATGGCTACACCTTC. Its translation: CAWSVRGAYGYTF. This sequence joins TRBV30 and TRBJ1-2, with D tentatively TRBD1 (6 bases). CDR3 length: 13 amino acids. CDR1 is GTSNPN, CDR2 SVGIG, per germline (reference sequence). Trimming removed 0 bases from V and 4 bases from J, with 9 bases in between.

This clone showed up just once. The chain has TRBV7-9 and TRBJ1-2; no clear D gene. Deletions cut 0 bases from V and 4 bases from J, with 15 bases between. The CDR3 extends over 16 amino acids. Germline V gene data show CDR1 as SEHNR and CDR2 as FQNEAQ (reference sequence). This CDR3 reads CASSLAMSGNPYGYTF. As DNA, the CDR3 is TGTGCCAGCAGCTTAGCTATGTCAGGAAATCCCTATGGCTACACCTTC.

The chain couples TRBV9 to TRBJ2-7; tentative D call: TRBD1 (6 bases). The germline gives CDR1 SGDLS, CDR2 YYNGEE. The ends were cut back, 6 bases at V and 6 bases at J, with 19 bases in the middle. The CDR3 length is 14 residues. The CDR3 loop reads CASNRDTFSSEQYF. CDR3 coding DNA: TGTGCCAGCAACCGGGACACCTTTTCTTCCGAGCAGTACTTC.

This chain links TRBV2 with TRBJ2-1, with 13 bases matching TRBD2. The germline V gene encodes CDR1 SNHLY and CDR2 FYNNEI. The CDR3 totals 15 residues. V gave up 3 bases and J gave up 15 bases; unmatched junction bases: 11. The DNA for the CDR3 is TGTGCCAGCAGTGAGAAACTAGCGGGAGGGCCCTATACGTTCTTC. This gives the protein CASSEKLAGGPYTFF.

The CDR3 here is CASSSRNQPQHF. For the CDR3, the DNA is TGTGCCAGTAGTAGTCGGAATCAGCCCCAGCATTTT. The V call is TRBV19, the J call TRBJ1-5, with D uncertain. Germline assignment: CDR1 LNHDA and CDR2 SQIVND (reference sequence). This CDR3 has 12 residues. The V end lost 4 bases, the J end lost 4 bases, and 5 bases lay between the germline ends.

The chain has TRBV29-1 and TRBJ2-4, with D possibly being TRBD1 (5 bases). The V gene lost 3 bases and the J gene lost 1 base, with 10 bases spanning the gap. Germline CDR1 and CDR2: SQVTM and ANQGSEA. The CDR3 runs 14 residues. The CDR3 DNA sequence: TGCAGCGTTGAGTTAAACAGGGCCAAAAACATTCAGTACTTC. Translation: CSVELNRAKNIQYF.

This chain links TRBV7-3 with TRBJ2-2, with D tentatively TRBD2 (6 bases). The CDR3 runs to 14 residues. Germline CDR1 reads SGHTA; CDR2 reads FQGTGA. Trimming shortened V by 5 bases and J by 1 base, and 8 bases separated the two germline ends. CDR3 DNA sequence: TGTGCCAGCAGCCAAGCGGGGAACACCGGGGAGCTGTTTTTT. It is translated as CASSQAGNTGELFF. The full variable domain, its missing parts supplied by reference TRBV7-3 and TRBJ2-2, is GAGVSQTPSNKVTEKGKYVELRCDPISGHTALYWYRQSLGQGPEFLIYFQGTGAADDSGLPNDRFFAVRPEGSVSTLKIQRTERGDSAVYLCASSQAGNTGELFFGEGSRLTVL.

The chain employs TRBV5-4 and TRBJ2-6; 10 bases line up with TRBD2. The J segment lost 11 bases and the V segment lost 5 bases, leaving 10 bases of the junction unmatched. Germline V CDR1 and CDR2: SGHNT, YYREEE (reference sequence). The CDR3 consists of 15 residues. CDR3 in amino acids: CASRQTSGPSYVLTF. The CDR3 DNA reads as TGTGCCAGCAGGCAGACTAGCGGGCCCTCCTACGTCCTGACTTTC.

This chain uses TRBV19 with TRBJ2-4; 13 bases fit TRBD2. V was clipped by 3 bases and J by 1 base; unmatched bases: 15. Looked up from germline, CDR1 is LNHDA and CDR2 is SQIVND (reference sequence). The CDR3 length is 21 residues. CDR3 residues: CASSMRGTSGIVVDAKNIQYF. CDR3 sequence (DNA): TGTGCCAGTAGTATGAGGGGGACTAGCGGGATTGTGGTTGATGCCAAAAACATTCAGTACTTC. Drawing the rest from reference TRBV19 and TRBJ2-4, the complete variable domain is DGGITQSPKYLFRKEGQNVTLSCEQNLNHDAMYWYRQDPGQGLRLIYYSQIVNDFQKGDIAEGYSVSREKKESFPLTVTSAQKNPTAFYLCASSMRGTSGIVVDAKNIQYFGAGTRLSVL.

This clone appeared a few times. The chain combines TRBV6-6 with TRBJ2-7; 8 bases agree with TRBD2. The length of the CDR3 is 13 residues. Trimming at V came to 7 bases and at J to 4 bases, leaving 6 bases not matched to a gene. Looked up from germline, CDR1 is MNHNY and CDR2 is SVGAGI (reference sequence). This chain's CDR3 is CASNLAGSYEQYF. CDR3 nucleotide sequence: TGTGCCAGCAATTTAGCGGGAAGTTACGAGCAGTACTTC.

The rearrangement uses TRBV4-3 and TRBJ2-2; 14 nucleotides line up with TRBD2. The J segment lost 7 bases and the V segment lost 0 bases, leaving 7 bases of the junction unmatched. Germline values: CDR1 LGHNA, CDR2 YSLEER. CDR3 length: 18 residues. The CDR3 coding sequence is TGCGCCAGCAGCCAAGATCTGGGACTAGCGGGAGCAATCGGGGAGCTGTTTTTT. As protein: CASSQDLGLAGAIGELFF.

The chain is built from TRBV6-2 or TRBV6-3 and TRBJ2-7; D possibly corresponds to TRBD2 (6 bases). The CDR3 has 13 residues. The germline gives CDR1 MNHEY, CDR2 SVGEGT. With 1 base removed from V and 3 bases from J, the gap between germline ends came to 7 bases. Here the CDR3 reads CASSYWRGYEQYF. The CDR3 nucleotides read TGTGCCAGCAGTTACTGGCGGGGCTACGAGCAGTACTTC.

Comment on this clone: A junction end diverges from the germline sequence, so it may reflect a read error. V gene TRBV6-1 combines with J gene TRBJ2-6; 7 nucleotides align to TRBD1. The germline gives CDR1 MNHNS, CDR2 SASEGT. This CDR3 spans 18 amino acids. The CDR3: CASSEGTVYTRGANVLTF. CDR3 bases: TGTGCCAGCAGCGAAGGGACAGTATATACGCGTGGGGCCAACGTCCTGACTTTC.

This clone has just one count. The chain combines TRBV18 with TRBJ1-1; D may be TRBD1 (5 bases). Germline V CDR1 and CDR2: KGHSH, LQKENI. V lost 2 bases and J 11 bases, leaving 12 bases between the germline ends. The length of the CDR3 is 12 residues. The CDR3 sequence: CASSPGRDWAFF. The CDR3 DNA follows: TGTGCCAGCTCACCAGGGCGGGACTGGGCTTTCTTT.

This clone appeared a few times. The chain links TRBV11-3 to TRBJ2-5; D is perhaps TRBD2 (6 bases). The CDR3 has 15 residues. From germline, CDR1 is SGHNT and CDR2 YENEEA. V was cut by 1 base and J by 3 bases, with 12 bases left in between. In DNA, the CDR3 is TGTGCCAGCAGCTTAGGGGAGGCACAGGAAGAGACCCAGTACTTC. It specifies CASSLGEAQEETQYF.

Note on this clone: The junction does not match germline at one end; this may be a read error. The CDR3 DNA is TGTGCCAGCAGCTTGGCAAGTATTAGGCCAGCGTGG. It specifies CASSLASIRPAW. V gene TRBV7-2 combines with J gene TRBJ1-4; D gene ambiguous. The CDR3 spans 12 residues. Germline V gene sequence: CDR1 SGHTA, CDR2 FQGNSA. Full variable domain (remainder filled in from reference TRBV7-2 and TRBJ1-4): GAGVSQSPSNKVTEKGKDVELRCDPISGHTALYWYRQSLGQGLEFLIYFQGNSAPDKSGLPSDRFSAERTGGSVSTLTIQRTQQEDSAVYLCASSLASIRPAWGSGTQLSVL.

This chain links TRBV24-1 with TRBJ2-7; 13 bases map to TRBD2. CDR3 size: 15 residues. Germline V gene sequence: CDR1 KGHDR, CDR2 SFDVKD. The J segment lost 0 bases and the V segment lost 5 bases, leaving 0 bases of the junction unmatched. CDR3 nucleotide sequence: TGTGCCACCAGTGGGACTAGCGGGAGCTCCTACGAGCAGTACTTC. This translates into CATSGTSGSSYEQYF.

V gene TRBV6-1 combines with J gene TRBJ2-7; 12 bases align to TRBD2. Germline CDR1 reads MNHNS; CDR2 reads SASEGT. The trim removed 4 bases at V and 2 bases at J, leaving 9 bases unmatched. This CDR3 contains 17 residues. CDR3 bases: TGTGCCAGCAGTGCGGGGCTAGCGGGAGGGAAAGCCTACGAGCAGTACTTC. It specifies CASSAGLAGGKAYEQYF.

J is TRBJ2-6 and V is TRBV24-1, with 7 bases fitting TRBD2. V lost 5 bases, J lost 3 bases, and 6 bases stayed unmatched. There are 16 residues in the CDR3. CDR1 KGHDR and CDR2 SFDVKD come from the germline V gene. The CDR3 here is CATSAAGVGGANVLTF. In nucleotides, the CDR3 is TGTGCCACCAGTGCGGCGGGAGTTGGTGGGGCCAACGTCCTGACTTTC.

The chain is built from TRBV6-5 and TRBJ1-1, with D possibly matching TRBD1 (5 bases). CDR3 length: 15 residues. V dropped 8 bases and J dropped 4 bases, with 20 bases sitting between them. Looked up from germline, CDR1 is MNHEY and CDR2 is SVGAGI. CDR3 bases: TGTGCCAGCCTAACTCTACAGGCGACGGTCACTGAAGCTTTCTTT. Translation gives CASLTLQATVTEAFF.

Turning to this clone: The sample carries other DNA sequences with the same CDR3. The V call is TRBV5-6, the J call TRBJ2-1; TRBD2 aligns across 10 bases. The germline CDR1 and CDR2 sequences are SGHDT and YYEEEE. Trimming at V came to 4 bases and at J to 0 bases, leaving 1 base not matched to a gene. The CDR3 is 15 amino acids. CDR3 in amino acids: CASSPSGSSYNEQFF. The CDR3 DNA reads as TGTGCCAGCAGCCCTAGCGGGAGCTCCTACAATGAGCAGTTCTTC.

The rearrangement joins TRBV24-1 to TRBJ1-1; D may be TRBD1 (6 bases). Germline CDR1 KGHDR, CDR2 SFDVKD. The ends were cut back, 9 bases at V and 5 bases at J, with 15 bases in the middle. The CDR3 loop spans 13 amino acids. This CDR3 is CATRRRGSTEAFF. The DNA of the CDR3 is TGTGCCACCCGCCGTAGGGGGAGTACTGAAGCTTTCTTT.

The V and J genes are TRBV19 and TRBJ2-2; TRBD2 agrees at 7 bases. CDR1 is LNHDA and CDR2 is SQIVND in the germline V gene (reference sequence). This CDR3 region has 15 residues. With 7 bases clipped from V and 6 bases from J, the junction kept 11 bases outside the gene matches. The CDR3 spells CASTNSGGGAGELFF. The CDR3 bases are TGTGCCAGTACCAACTCGGGAGGCGGCGCCGGGGAGCTGTTTTTT.

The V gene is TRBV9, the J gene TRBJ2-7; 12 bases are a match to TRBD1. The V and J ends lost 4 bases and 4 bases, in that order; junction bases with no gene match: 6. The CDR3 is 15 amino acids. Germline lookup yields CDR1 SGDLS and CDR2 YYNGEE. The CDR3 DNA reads TGTGCCAGCAGCCACGGGGACAGGGGGCATTACGAGCAGTACTTC. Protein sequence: CASSHGDRGHYEQYF. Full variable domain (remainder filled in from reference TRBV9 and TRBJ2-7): DSGVTQTPKHLITATGQRVTLRCSPRSGDLSVYWYQQSLDQGLQFLIQYYNGEERAKGNILERFSAQQFPDLHSELNLSSLELGDSALYFCASSHGDRGHYEQYFGPGTRLTVT.

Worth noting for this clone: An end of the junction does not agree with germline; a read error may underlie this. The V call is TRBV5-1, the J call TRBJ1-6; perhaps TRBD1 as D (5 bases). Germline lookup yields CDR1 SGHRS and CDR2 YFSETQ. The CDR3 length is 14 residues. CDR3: CASSLTGFNSSLHF. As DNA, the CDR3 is TGCGCCAGCAGCTTGACAGGTTTCAATTCATCCCTCCACTTT.